This TCR beta chain was documented in a study of cytomegalovirus exposure and HLA in healthy donors. In the study overall: There were about 85 million unique TCRs (from HLA-typed donors) in an early data release.

It was with 60 Vbeta and 13 Jbeta primers that the PCR ran. In the study's own analysis: Per a later analysis, the number of unique TCR beta chains was about 80 million, of which 9 million to 14 million were shared. Assay used: immunoSEQ multiplex PCR; TCRdb lists only in-frame clones, some missing. For V, J and clone size, that table is used; D and trimming come from the DNA. The profile shows about 94,000 clones, under 80% of them singletons. The CDR3 has 14 amino acids. Germline V lookup: CDR1 MNHEY, CDR2 SMNVEV (reference sequence). The source material was PBMCs. The chain recombines TRBV27 with TRBJ2-5; 9 bases are a match to TRBD2. The closer fit of TRBJ2-7 to the DNA end suggests the J call may be wrong. The origin of this receptor is a middle-aged man in good health and CMV-seropositive. The CDR3 DNA is TGTGCCAGCAGTTGGGGGGCGGGGGGGCACGAGCAGTACTTC. Its protein is CASSWGAGGHEQYF.